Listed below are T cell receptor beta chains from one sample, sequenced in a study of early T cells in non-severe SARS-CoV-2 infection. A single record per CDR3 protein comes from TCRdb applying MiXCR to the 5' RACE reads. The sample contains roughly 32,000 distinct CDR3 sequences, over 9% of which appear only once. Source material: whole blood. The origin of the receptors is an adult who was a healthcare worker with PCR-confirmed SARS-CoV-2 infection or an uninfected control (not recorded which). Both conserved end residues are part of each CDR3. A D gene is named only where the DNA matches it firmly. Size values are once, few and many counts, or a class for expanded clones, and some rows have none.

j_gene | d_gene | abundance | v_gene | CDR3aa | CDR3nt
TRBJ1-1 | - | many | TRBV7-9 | CASSPGAGTEAFF | TGTGCCAGCAGCCCGGGGGCCGGCACTGAAGCTTTCTTT
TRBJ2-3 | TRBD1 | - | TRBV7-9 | CASSSGQGARADTQYF | TGTGCCAGCAGCTCGGGACAGGGGGCCAGGGCAGATACGCAGTATTTT
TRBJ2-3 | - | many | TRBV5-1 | CASKVSDSRPDTQYF | TGCGCCAGCAAGGTCTCGGACAGCCGGCCAGATACGCAGTATTTT
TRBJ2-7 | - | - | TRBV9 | CASSVNAQSRYEQYF | TGTGCCAGCAGCGTAAACGCTCAGTCTCGCTACGAGCAGTACTTC
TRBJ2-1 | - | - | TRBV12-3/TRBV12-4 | CASSLTSKYEQFF | TGTGCCAGCAGTTTAACTAGTAAATATGAGCAGTTCTTC
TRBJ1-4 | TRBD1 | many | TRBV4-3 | CASSQEGQAGKLFF | TGCGCCAGCAGCCAAGAGGGACAGGCCGGAAAACTGTTTTTT
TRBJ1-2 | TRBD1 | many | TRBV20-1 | CSARDPQGALGYTF | TGCAGTGCTAGAGACCCACAGGGGGCTCTCGGCTACACCTTC
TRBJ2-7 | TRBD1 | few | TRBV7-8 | CASSRNERQGAKSPYEQYF | TGTGCCAGCAGCCGCAACGAGAGACAGGGGGCGAAAAGTCCCTACGAGCAGTACTTC
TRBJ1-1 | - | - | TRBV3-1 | CASSQSEGRDTEAFF | TGTGCCAGCAGCCAATCTGAGGGTAGGGACACTGAAGCTTTCTTT
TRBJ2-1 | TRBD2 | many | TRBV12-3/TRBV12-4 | CASSLGTGTSGGAVEQFF | TGTGCCAGCAGTTTGGGAACCGGGACTAGCGGGGGGGCCGTTGAGCAGTTCTTC
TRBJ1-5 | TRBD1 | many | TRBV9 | CASSVGPGGNQPQHF | TGTGCCAGCAGCGTAGGGCCAGGGGGAAATCAGCCCCAGCATTTT
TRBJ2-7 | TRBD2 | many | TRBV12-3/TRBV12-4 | CASRRGTSGGPGYEQYF | TGTGCCAGCAGGCGAGGGACTAGCGGGGGGCCGGGCTACGAGCAGTACTTC
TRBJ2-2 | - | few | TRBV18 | CASSPPLAGTSGELFF | TGTGCCAGCTCACCACCGCTCGCAGGGACATCCGGGGAGCTGTTTTTT
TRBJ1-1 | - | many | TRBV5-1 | CASSRDWSAGVAEVF | TGCGCCAGCAGCAGAGATTGGTCCGCAGGGGTGGCGGAAGTCTTT
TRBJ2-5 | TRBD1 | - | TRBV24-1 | CATSDIQGATKETQYF | TGTGCCACCAGTGACATACAGGGGGCAACAAAAGAGACCCAGTACTTC
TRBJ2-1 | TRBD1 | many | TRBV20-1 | CSARDGTGTNNEQFF | TGCAGTGCTAGAGATGGGACAGGGACAAACAATGAGCAGTTCTTC
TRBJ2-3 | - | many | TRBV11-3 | CASSFHTDTQYF | TGTGCCAGCAGCTTTCACACAGATACGCAGTATTTT
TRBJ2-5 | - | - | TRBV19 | CASSTRRQETQYF | TGTGCCAGTAGTACACGCCGCCAAGAGACCCAGTACTTC
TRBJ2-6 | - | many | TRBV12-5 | CASAYGSGANVLTF | TGTGCTAGTGCCTACGGGTCTGGGGCCAACGTCCTGACTTTC
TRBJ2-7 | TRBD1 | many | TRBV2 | CAIGQGPYEQYF | TGTGCCATAGGACAGGGGCCCTACGAGCAGTACTTC
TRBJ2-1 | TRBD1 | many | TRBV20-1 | CSARKDRAFLEQFF | TGCAGTGCTAGAAAGGACAGGGCATTTCTTGAGCAGTTCTTC
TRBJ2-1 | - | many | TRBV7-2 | CASSWGAWNEQFF | TGTGCCAGCAGCTGGGGGGCGTGGAATGAGCAGTTCTTC
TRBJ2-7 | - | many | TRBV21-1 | CASSNQVETSSYEQYF | TGTGCCAGCAGCAACCAAGTGGAGACTAGCTCCTACGAGCAGTACTTC
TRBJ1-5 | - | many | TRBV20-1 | CSARGDKITPQHF | TGCAGTGCTAGAGGAGATAAGATAACGCCCCAGCATTTT